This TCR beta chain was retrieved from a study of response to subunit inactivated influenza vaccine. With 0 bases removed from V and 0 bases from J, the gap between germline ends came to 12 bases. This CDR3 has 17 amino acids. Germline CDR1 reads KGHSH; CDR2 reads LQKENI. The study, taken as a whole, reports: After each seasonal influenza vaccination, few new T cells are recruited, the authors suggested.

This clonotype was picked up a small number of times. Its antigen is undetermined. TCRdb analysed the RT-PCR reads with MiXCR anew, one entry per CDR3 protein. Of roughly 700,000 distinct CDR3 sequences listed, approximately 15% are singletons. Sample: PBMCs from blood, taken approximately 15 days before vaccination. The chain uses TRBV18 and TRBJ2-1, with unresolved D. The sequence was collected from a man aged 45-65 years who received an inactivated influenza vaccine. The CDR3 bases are TGTGCCAGCTCACCACCAAACCCTGGGATCTCCTACAATGAGCAGTTCTTC. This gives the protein CASSPPNPGISYNEQFF.